Below, 22 T cell receptor beta chains from the same sample are listed, as sequenced in a study of blood T cell repertoires in COVID-19 (dated by TCRdb to about 2020). Library generation was performed with the immunoSEQ multiplex PCR assay. TCRdb re-hosts the immuneACCESS table, in-frame sequences only. Its copies lack some clones; in the studies checked, an unresolved V gene accounts for under half of them, and the cause for the rest is not known. The sample profile shows roughly 280,000 clones; around 86% of them were found once. The ten most abundant clones make up around 3.6% of the sample. The material sequenced was peripheral blood. The receptor set was obtained from a man aged 18 to 30 with active or convalescent COVID-19.

The chain uses TRBV7-9 and TRBJ2-5, with TRBD1 matching over 8 bases. The V gene end was trimmed by 5 bases and the J gene end by 1 base; junction bases not matched to a gene: 6. CDR3 length equals 15 residues. CDR1 and CDR2 from the germline V gene are SEHNR and FQNEAQ (reference sequence). CDR3 sequence reads: CASSVTTGVQETQYF. The CDR3 coding sequence is TGTGCCAGCAGCGTGACGACAGGGGTCCAAGAGACCCAGTACTTC.

This clone has a handful of counts. The chain couples TRBV10-3 to TRBJ2-3; a weak D match, TRBD1 (5 bases). V was shortened by 7 bases and J by 1 base, with 9 bases between the two germline ends. The CDR3 is 13 amino acids. CDR1 and CDR2 (germline): ENHRY, SYGVKD. The CDR3 spells CAITQGGTDTQYF. CDR3 in DNA: TGTGCCATCACCCAAGGGGGCACAGATACGCAGTATTTT.

The chain employs TRBV5-1 and TRBJ1-1, with TRBD1 matching 8 bases. The CDR3 runs to 16 residues. CDR1 and CDR2 from the germline V gene are SGHRS and YFSETQ. V trimming: 6 bases; J trimming: 1 base; junction bases outside the gene matches: 11. CDR3 nucleotides: TGCGCCAGCAAGAGCCAGGGGGCCACTCAGAACACTGAAGCTTTCTTT. This encodes CASKSQGATQNTEAFF.

The chain combines TRBV7-3 with TRBJ2-3, with 9 bases identical to TRBD2. There are 18 residues in the CDR3. CDR1 is SGHTA and CDR2 is FQGTGA in the germline V gene. V was clipped by 3 bases and J by 4 bases; unmatched bases: 14. CDR3 in DNA: TGTGCCAGCAGCTTGGGGGATCCAATAGCGGGAGACCCAGATACGCAGTATTTT. It translates to CASSLGDPIAGDPDTQYF.

V is TRBV6-6 and J is TRBJ1-2; D is undetermined. Germline V gives CDR1 MNHNY, CDR2 SVGAGI (reference sequence). Trimming removed 3 bases from V and 3 bases from J, with 8 bases in between. This CDR3 is built from 13 residues. CDR3 region: CASSYAEDYGYTF. The CDR3 DNA reads as TGTGCCAGCAGTTATGCGGAGGACTATGGCTACACCTTC.

The chain uses TRBV27 and TRBJ1-4, with 7 positions matching TRBD1. The CDR3 totals 15 residues. The germline V gene has CDR1 MNHEY and CDR2 SMNVEV (reference sequence). With V trimmed by 2 bases and J by 8 bases, 8 bases remained unmatched. The CDR3: CASSLTGELGEKLFF. As DNA, the CDR3 is TGTGCCAGCAGTTTAACAGGGGAGTTAGGGGAAAAACTGTTTTTT.

The chain is built from TRBV5-1 and TRBJ1-1; D is uncertain. Germline V CDR1 and CDR2: SGHRS, YFSETQ. CDR3 length equals 14 residues. V was shortened by 0 bases and J by 7 bases, with 13 bases between the two germline ends. The CDR3 DNA sequence: TGCGCCAGCAGCTTGGCCTTAGGAGGAAGTGAAGCTTTCTTT. The encoded protein is CASSLALGGSEAFF.

V gene TRBV7-2 combines with J gene TRBJ1-6; 11 bases align to TRBD1. The CDR3 is 14 amino acids. Losses at the gene ends were 1 base for V and 10 bases for J; bases not matched to a gene: 0. Germline-derived CDR1 and CDR2 are SGHTA and FQGNSA. The CDR3 sequence: CASSLGTGGSPLHF. The CDR3 nucleotides read TGTGCCAGCAGCTTAGGGACAGGGGGCTCACCCCTCCACTTT.

The V and J genes are TRBV6-1 and TRBJ1-6; TRBD1 is a possible D gene (5 bases). CDR3 length equals 16 residues. Germline V gene sequence: CDR1 MNHNS, CDR2 SASEGT. Trimming took 2 bases from V and 7 from J, leaving 15 bases between them. The CDR3 DNA follows: TGTGCCAGCAGTGAAACCCCGGGACTCCCAAATTCACCCCTCCACTTT. It yields the protein CASSETPGLPNSPLHF.

This rearrangement joins TRBV7-2 to TRBJ2-5; D call uncertain. The CDR3 totals 14 residues. V lost 1 base, J lost 3 bases, and 9 bases lay in between. CDR1 SGHTA and CDR2 FQGNSA come from the germline V gene. The CDR3 is CASSLETLEETQYF. In nucleotides, the CDR3 is TGTGCCAGCAGCTTAGAGACTTTAGAAGAGACCCAGTACTTC.

This clone has only a few counts. The CDR3 nucleotides read TGTGCCAGCAGTGAACAGGGGGACTCCTCCTACGAGCAGTACTTC. Its translation is CASSEQGDSSYEQYF. V usage is TRBV6-1 and J usage is TRBJ2-7, with D tentatively TRBD1 (7 bases). In germline, CDR1 is MNHNS, CDR2 SASEGT. The CDR3 sequence is 15 residues long. Trimming took 2 bases from V and 0 from J, leaving 11 bases between them.

The chain couples TRBV28 to TRBJ1-2, with no clear D. The CDR3 runs 13 residues. Germline CDR1 reads MDHEN; CDR2 reads SYDVKM. V lost 1 base and J 8 bases, leaving 11 bases between the germline ends. Here the CDR3 reads CASSLFQTGGYTF. CDR3 sequence (DNA): TGTGCCAGCAGTTTATTCCAAACGGGAGGCTACACCTTC.

V and J are TRBV12-3 or TRBV12-4 and TRBJ2-7; TRBD1 matches 10 bases. V was clipped by 8 bases and J by 4 bases; unmatched bases: 5. CDR3 length: 13 residues. The DNA for the CDR3 is TGTGCCAGCGGAGGACAGGGGGGATACGAGCAGTACTTC. Its translation is CASGGQGGYEQYF.

This chain uses TRBV2 with TRBJ1-4; possibly TRBD1 for D (5 bases). The V gene's germline CDR1 is SNHLY and CDR2 FYNNEI. The V gene lost 4 bases and the J gene lost 4 bases, with 13 bases spanning the gap. CDR3 length equals 15 residues. The CDR3 DNA sequence: TGTGCCAGCAGTGTATACAGGCGCAGTAATGAAAAACTGTTTTTT. It specifies CASSVYRRSNEKLFF.

This chain joins TRBV20-1 and TRBJ2-7; 9 bases fit TRBD1. V trimming: 4 bases; J trimming: 4 bases; junction bases outside the gene matches: 11. This CDR3 spans 15 amino acids. The germline V gene has CDR1 DFQATT and CDR2 SNEGSKA (reference sequence). The CDR3 sequence is CSATELQGALYEQYF. CDR3 DNA: TGCAGTGCTACTGAATTACAGGGGGCTCTATACGAGCAGTACTTC.

The CDR3 nucleotides are TGTGCCAGCAGTCCCGGTTTGAACGGGGAGCTGTTTTTT. Its protein product is CASSPGLNGELFF. The genes are TRBV7-3 and TRBJ2-2, with no clear D. The CDR3 runs 13 residues. Germline CDR1 and CDR2: SGHTA and FQGTGA. The V end was cut by 6 bases, the J end by 7 bases, with 12 bases between.

The rearrangement uses TRBV19 and TRBJ1-6, with a tentative D call TRBD1 (6 bases). Germline assignment: CDR1 LNHDA and CDR2 SQIVND (reference sequence). V was trimmed by 5 bases and J by 7 bases, leaving 18 bases between them. The CDR3 loop spans 16 amino acids. The CDR3 nucleotides are TGTGCCAGTAGTGGGAACTCTCAGGGGCGGAATTCACCCCTCCACTTT. Protein: CASSGNSQGRNSPLHF.

This clone was observed a few times. CDR3 residues: CATGLAGVGELFF. The CDR3 DNA follows: TGTGCCACCGGACTAGCGGGAGTCGGGGAGCTGTTTTTT. The chain carries TRBV27 and TRBJ2-2; TRBD2 matches at 13 bases. This CDR3 contains 13 residues. V gave up 10 bases and J gave up 7 bases; unmatched junction bases: 3. Germline V lookup: CDR1 MNHEY, CDR2 SMNVEV (reference sequence).

This chain joins TRBV18 and TRBJ2-7; 13 nucleotides match TRBD2. This CDR3 comprises 15 residues. Germline loops: CDR1 KGHSH, CDR2 LQKENI. V lost 5 bases and J lost 2; bases outside the gene matches: 3. CDR3 DNA sequence: TGTGCCAGCTCAGAGGGACTAGCGGGGACCTACGAGCAGTACTTC. Translated, it gives CASSEGLAGTYEQYF. The full variable domain, rest sourced from reference TRBV18 and TRBJ2-7, is NAGVMQNPRHLVRRRGQEARLRCSPMKGHSHVYWYRQLPEEGLKFMVYLQKENIIDESGMPKERFSAEFPKEGPSILRIQQVVRGDSAAYFCASSEGLAGTYEQYFGPGTRLTVT.

V is TRBV27 and J is TRBJ1-2; D remains unclear. Trimming shortened V by 7 bases and J by 8 bases, and 17 bases separated the two germline ends. CDR3 length equals 13 residues. The germline V gene has CDR1 MNHEY and CDR2 SMNVEV (reference sequence). CDR3 loop: CASTPTAGEGYTF. As DNA, the CDR3 is TGTGCCAGCACTCCTACCGCCGGGGAGGGCTACACCTTC.

This chain joins TRBV6-5 and TRBJ2-1; D is unclear. The CDR3 spans 14 residues. Germline CDR1 and CDR2: MNHEY and SVGAGI. Trimming pared 5 bases from V and 4 bases from J, leaving 12 bases between. The CDR3 here is CASSRLPLYNEQFF. The CDR3 DNA reads as TGTGCCAGCAGTCGACTTCCACTGTACAATGAGCAGTTCTTC.

The V gene is TRBV27, the J gene TRBJ1-5; D unresolved. From germline, CDR1 is MNHEY and CDR2 SMNVEV (reference sequence). Trimming took 2 bases from V and 6 from J, leaving 8 bases between them. CDR3 length: 13 residues. CDR3 protein: CASSLSIFQPQHF. The CDR3 DNA reads as TGTGCCAGCAGTTTAAGCATCTTTCAGCCCCAGCATTTT.